A single sample is the source of the 18 T cell receptor beta chains below, sequenced in a study of blood T cells in healthy people across ages. The second PCR ran 7 to 11 cycles with a sample-barcoded 5' primer and J-beta primers. TCRdb processed the 5' RACE reads anew with MiXCR; each CDR3 protein has one entry. The sample lists about 750,000 distinct CDR3 sequences, 53% occurring once. Sequencing was done on a sample of blood. The receptors stem from a man older than 75 in good health.

The rearrangement joins TRBV7-9 to TRBJ2-4; D gene uncertain. The DNA matches TRBJ2-7 better at its end, which makes the J call doubtful. Germline V gene sequence: CDR1 SEHNR, CDR2 FQNEAQ (reference sequence). This CDR3 contains 14 residues. The CDR3 coding sequence is TGTGCCAGCAGCTTAGCGCCCTCAACCTACGAGCAGTACTTC. Encoded protein: CASSLAPSTYEQYF.

This clonotype appeared a few times. The CDR3 region has the DNA TGCAGTGCTAGAGCGGTAGGGCTAGCGGGAGGGCGATCCTACAATGAGCAGTTCTTC. Translated, it gives CSARAVGLAGGRSYNEQFF. The chain has TRBV20-1 and TRBJ2-1; TRBD2 matches 12 bases. This CDR3 spans 19 amino acids. Per germline, CDR1 DFQATT and CDR2 SNEGSKA (reference sequence). V dropped 1 base and J dropped 1; count of bases not matched to a gene: 11.

This chain links TRBV5-1 with TRBJ2-3, with 11 positions matching TRBD2. CDR1 is SGHRS and CDR2 is YFSETQ in the germline V gene. V lost 4 bases, J lost 14 bases, and 12 bases stayed unmatched. This CDR3 region has 14 residues. The DNA of the CDR3 is TGCGCCAGCAGCCAGACTAGCGGGGCGAGAGACGCGTATTTT. It codes for CASSQTSGARDAYF.

The rearrangement uses TRBV7-9 and TRBJ2-7, with 9 bases that match TRBD1. Germline assignment: CDR1 SEHNR and CDR2 FQNEAQ (reference sequence). This CDR3 is 15 amino acids long. Trimming removed 4 bases from V and 3 bases from J; junction bases left unmatched: 7. CDR3: CASSSADRGNYEQYF. CDR3 nucleotide sequence: TGTGCCAGCAGCTCCGCGGACAGGGGAAACTACGAGCAGTACTTC. Complete variable domain (other parts from reference TRBV7-9 and TRBJ2-7): DTGVSQNPRHKITKRGQNVTFRCDPISEHNRLYWYRQTLGQGPEFLTYFQNEAQLEKSRLLSDRFSAERPKGSFSTLEIQRTEQGDSAMYLCASSSADRGNYEQYFGPGTRLTVT.

This clonotype was observed a few times. V and J are TRBV7-2 and TRBJ1-5; D is unresolved. This CDR3 is built from 13 residues. V lost 4 bases and J lost 5, with 9 bases in between. Germline loops: CDR1 SGHTA, CDR2 FQGNSA. As DNA, the CDR3 is TGTGCCAGCAGCTCCCTCCCGGATCAGCCCCAGCATTTT. As protein: CASSSLPDQPQHF.

This clonotype was seen more than once but under ten times. The chain couples TRBV3-1 to TRBJ2-5; no clear D gene. This CDR3 has 14 amino acids. Trimming cost V 0 bases and J 7 bases, with 12 bases left between them. Germline V gene lookup returns CDR1 LGHDT and CDR2 YNNKEL (reference sequence). CDR3 region: CASSQDYPVGTQYF. CDR3 in DNA: TGTGCCAGCAGCCAAGATTACCCAGTCGGGACCCAGTACTTC.

V and J are TRBV7-3 and TRBJ2-3, with D tentatively TRBD1 (5 bases). This CDR3 is 14 amino acids long. Deletions cut 5 bases from V and 4 bases from J, with 13 bases between. Per germline, CDR1 SGHTA and CDR2 FQGTGA. The CDR3 here is CASSPTWGADTQYF. Written as DNA, the CDR3 is TGTGCCAGCAGCCCAACTTGGGGCGCAGATACGCAGTATTTT.

The chain links TRBV7-6 to TRBJ1-1; TRBD1 aligns across 8 bases. This CDR3 contains 17 residues. Trimming took 1 base from V and 0 from J; bases not matched to a gene: 7. The V gene's germline CDR1 is SGHVS and CDR2 FNYEAQ. This chain's CDR3 is CASSLVGQGSVNTEAFF. For the CDR3, the DNA is TGTGCCAGCAGCTTAGTAGGACAGGGAAGTGTGAACACTGAAGCTTTCTTT.

This chain joins TRBV3-1 and TRBJ1-5, with D perhaps matching TRBD1 (5 bases). CDR3 size: 17 residues. Trimming pared 0 bases from V and 5 bases from J, leaving 17 bases between. Germline CDR1 LGHDT, CDR2 YNNKEL (reference sequence). The CDR3 region has the DNA TGTGCCAGCAGCCAAGAGGGCAGGGATCGGGGGGATCAGCCCCAGCATTTT. Amino acid sequence: CASSQEGRDRGDQPQHF. The full variable domain, with the rest looked up from reference TRBV3-1 and TRBJ1-5, is DTAVSQTPKYLVTQMGNDKSIKCEQNLGHDTMYWYKQDSKKFLKIMFSYNNKELIINETVPNRFSPKSPDKAHLNLHINSLELGDSAVYFCASSQEGRDRGDQPQHFGDGTRLSIL.

The chain uses TRBV20-1 and TRBJ2-1; TRBD1 aligns across 9 bases. This CDR3 is built from 15 residues. With V trimmed by 0 bases and J by 6 bases, 6 bases remained unmatched. Germline V lookup: CDR1 DFQATT, CDR2 SNEGSKA (reference sequence). The CDR3 reads CSARDAQGASNEQFF. CDR3 nucleotides: TGCAGTGCTAGAGATGCACAGGGGGCCAGCAATGAGCAGTTCTTC.

The chain is built from TRBV9 and TRBJ2-7; no firm D call. Deletions cut 1 base from V and 2 bases from J, with 10 bases between. The CDR3 is 14 amino acids. Looked up from germline, CDR1 is SGDLS and CDR2 is YYNGEE. As DNA, the CDR3 is TGTGCCAGCAGCGTAAACACCGCTACCTACGAGCAGTACTTC. This encodes CASSVNTATYEQYF.

This clonotype was counted only a few times. The chain uses TRBV7-2 and TRBJ2-1; D not resolved. This CDR3 is built from 14 residues. Germline V gene lookup returns CDR1 SGHTA and CDR2 FQGNSA. V lost 2 bases to trimming and J lost 8 bases, with 13 bases between them. Written as DNA, the CDR3 is TGTGCCAGCAGCTTAAGCGCTAGGAATTATGAGCAGTTCTTC. It codes for CASSLSARNYEQFF.

This clonotype has only a few counts. This chain joins TRBV6-5 and TRBJ2-4, with D perhaps TRBD1 (6 bases). The end of the DNA is better explained by TRBJ2-7, so the J call may be wrong. The germline V gene has CDR1 MNHEY and CDR2 SVGAGI. This CDR3 has 15 residues. CDR3 sequence (DNA): TGTGCCAGCAGTTACTCAGGGTACAGGGACCACGAGCAGTACTTC. Residues: CASSYSGYRDHEQYF.

The rearrangement joins TRBV9 to TRBJ2-1; 8 nucleotides align to TRBD2. CDR1 is SGDLS and CDR2 is YYNGEE in the germline V gene. This CDR3 has 17 amino acids. V shed 0 bases, J shed 4 bases, and the junction held 9 bases outside the gene matches. The CDR3 loop reads CASSVAAGRALYNEQFF. CDR3 coding DNA: TGTGCCAGCAGCGTAGCCGCCGGGAGGGCCCTATACAATGAGCAGTTCTTC. Full variable domain (missing parts from reference TRBV9 and TRBJ2-1): DSGVTQTPKHLITATGQRVTLRCSPRSGDLSVYWYQQSLDQGLQFLIQYYNGEERAKGNILERFSAQQFPDLHSELNLSSLELGDSALYFCASSVAAGRALYNEQFFGPGTRLTVL.

The CDR3 here is CSVPGTGALETQYF. The CDR3 coding sequence is TGCAGCGTTCCGGGGACAGGGGCGTTGGAGACCCAGTACTTC. The rearrangement joins TRBV29-1 to TRBJ2-5, with TRBD1 matching over 10 bases. CDR1 SQVTM and CDR2 ANQGSEA come from the germline V gene. The CDR3 is made up of 14 amino acids. V gave up 5 bases and J gave up 5 bases; unmatched junction bases: 8.

Concerning this clonotype: A junction boundary mismatches the germline segment, possibly from a read error. The genes are TRBV20-1 and TRBJ1-1; D gene unclear. The germline gives CDR1 DFQATT, CDR2 SNEGSKA (reference sequence). The CDR3 has 14 residues. The CDR3 nucleotides are TGCAGTGCTAGAGATCGGGCGGTGAACACTCAAGCTTTCTTT. The encoded protein is CSARDRAVNTQAFF.

In its sample, this clonotype was seen a few times. The chain joins TRBV11-2 to TRBJ2-1; 12 nucleotides agree with TRBD2. Trimming cost V 0 bases and J 3 bases; bases outside gene matches: 6. The CDR3 contains 18 residues. Germline V gives CDR1 SGHAT, CDR2 FQNNGV. The CDR3 nucleotides read TGTGCCAGCAGCTTAGACTCTACTAGCGGGAGGCGCTACAATGAGCAGTTCTTC. Translation gives CASSLDSTSGRRYNEQFF.

The CDR3 protein is CASSRTDMNTEAFF. The CDR3 DNA is TGTGCCAGCAGTAGGACTGACATGAACACTGAAGCTTTCTTT. The V gene is TRBV6-1, the J gene TRBJ1-1; no clear D. The CDR3 has 14 amino acids. Germline V gene lookup returns CDR1 MNHNS and CDR2 SASEGT. Trimming took 5 bases from V and 0 from J, leaving 10 bases between them.